Each of the 17 T cell receptor beta chains below was sequenced from the same sample in a study of yellow fever vaccine responses in identical twins. MiXCR was run by TCRdb on the RT-PCR reads, yielding one entry per CDR3 protein. This table has more than 4,500 distinct CDR3 sequences, just over 65% appearing once. The sequencing used T cells from blood (PBMCs), unsorted or a sorted subset (not recorded which), collected before or after yellow fever vaccination (not recorded which). The receptors were gathered from a woman between 18 and 29 years old who received the yellow fever vaccine.

Points on this clonotype: Sequence at one end of the junction differs from germline and may be a read error. The V and J genes are TRBV20-1 and TRBJ1-1; D is unresolved. The CDR3 totals 12 residues. Germline CDR1 reads DFQATT; CDR2 reads SNEGSKA (reference sequence). CDR3 sequence (DNA): TGCAGTGCCACCTTCCGGACCACTAAAGCTTTCTTT. Its protein is CSATFRTTKAFF.

As regards this clonotype: One junction end disagrees with the germline gene, perhaps due to a read error. The rearrangement uses TRBV20-1 and TRBJ2-7; possible D gene TRBD2, 5 bases. The CDR3 runs to 10 residues. Germline lookup yields CDR1 DFQATT and CDR2 SNEGSKA (reference sequence). The CDR3, as DNA: TGCAGTGCTAAGAGGGATGGTCCATTCTTC. This translates into CSAKRDGPFF.

This clonotype was seen a handful of times. This rearrangement joins TRBV7-9 to TRBJ2-7, with 11 bases aligning to TRBD2. The ends lost 1 base at V and 6 bases at J; junction bases unmatched: 5. CDR1 SEHNR and CDR2 FQNEAQ come from the germline V gene (reference sequence). The CDR3 totals 15 residues. The CDR3 DNA reads as TGTGCCAGCAGCTTAGGAGCTAGCGGGAGGAGCGAGCAGTACTTC. Encoded protein: CASSLGASGRSEQYF. The full variable domain, its missing parts supplied by reference TRBV7-9 and TRBJ2-7, is DTGVSQNPRHKITKRGQNVTFRCDPISEHNRLYWYRQTLGQGPEFLTYFQNEAQLEKSRLLSDRFSAERPKGSFSTLEIQRTEQGDSAMYLCASSLGASGRSEQYFGPGTRLTVT.

The chain employs TRBV7-2 and TRBJ2-3, with 11 bases identical to TRBD2. Per the germline V gene, CDR1 is SGHTA and CDR2 is FQGNSA. The ends lost 0 bases at V and 0 bases at J; junction bases unmatched: 5. This CDR3 comprises 18 residues. Written as DNA, the CDR3 is TGTGCCAGCAGCTTAGCCCTAGCGGGGGGTCCTAGCACAGATACGCAGTATTTT. It specifies CASSLALAGGPSTDTQYF.

The J gene is TRBJ1-2, the V gene TRBV20-1; no clear D gene. There are 13 residues in the CDR3. Germline CDR1 DFQATT, CDR2 SNEGSKA (reference sequence). V was trimmed by 1 base and J by 8 bases, leaving 14 bases between them. The CDR3 DNA reads TGCAGTGCTAGAGTTCCCCGAAACGCGGGCTACACCTTC. This gives the protein CSARVPRNAGYTF.

This clonotype was seen a handful of times. The chain links TRBV5-6 to TRBJ2-7, with D unresolved. This CDR3 is built from 13 residues. Germline V gene data show CDR1 as SGHDT and CDR2 as YYEEEE. The V end lost 3 bases, the J end lost 0 bases, and 7 bases lay between the germline ends. In DNA, the CDR3 is TGTGCCAGCAGCTACAGAAACTCCTACGAGCAGTACTTC. Amino acid sequence: CASSYRNSYEQYF.

The V gene is TRBV9, the J gene TRBJ2-7, with D perhaps TRBD1 (6 bases). V lost 0 bases and J lost 1, with 14 bases in between. This CDR3 spans 16 amino acids. Germline loops: CDR1 SGDLS, CDR2 YYNGEE. Here the CDR3 reads CASSVDPTGKSYEQYF. The CDR3 region has the DNA TGTGCCAGCAGCGTAGACCCTACAGGGAAATCCTACGAGCAGTACTTC.

The chain has TRBV3-1 and TRBJ2-1; no clear D. The ends were cut back, 2 bases at V and 9 bases at J, with 5 bases in the middle. Germline V gene lookup returns CDR1 LGHDT and CDR2 YNNKEL (reference sequence). CDR3 length: 11 residues. This CDR3 reads CASSQLIEQFF. The CDR3 DNA sequence: TGTGCCAGCAGCCAACTTATTGAGCAGTTCTTC.

The J gene is TRBJ1-1, the V gene TRBV20-1, with D unresolved. The CDR3 is 13 residues long. Germline V gene data show CDR1 as DFQATT and CDR2 as SNEGSKA (reference sequence). V lost 1 base, J lost 5 bases, and 11 bases lay in between. The CDR3: CSARGGPLTEAFF. The CDR3 DNA reads TGCAGTGCTAGAGGCGGACCACTTACTGAAGCTTTCTTT.

The chain joins TRBV5-1 to TRBJ2-7, with 7 bases matching TRBD2. Germline V gives CDR1 SGHRS, CDR2 YFSETQ. V was clipped by 2 bases and J by 5 bases; unmatched bases: 1. There are 12 residues in the CDR3. CDR3 DNA: TGCGCCAGCAGCTTCGCGGGGGACGAGCAGTACTTC. Amino acid sequence: CASSFAGDEQYF.

This chain uses TRBV5-1 with TRBJ1-1; D is ambiguous. V lost 3 bases, J lost 0 bases, and 12 bases lay in between. The CDR3 covers 15 residues. The germline V gene has CDR1 SGHRS and CDR2 YFSETQ. CDR3 DNA sequence: TGCGCCAGCAGCTCCACCGTTCTCTTGAACACTGAAGCTTTCTTT. As protein: CASSSTVLLNTEAFF.

The sample holds a few counts of this clonotype. The chain recombines TRBV15 with TRBJ1-1; D perhaps matches TRBD1 (5 bases). Trimming removed 1 base at V and 6 bases at J, with 15 bases between. CDR1 is LNHNV and CDR2 is YYDKDF in the germline V gene (reference sequence). There are 15 residues in the CDR3. CDR3 amino acids: CATSRGRDGHAEAFF. The CDR3 nucleotides are TGTGCCACCAGCAGAGGACGGGACGGACATGCTGAAGCTTTCTTT. Combining the CDR3 with reference TRBV15 and TRBJ1-1 gives the whole variable domain DAMVIQNPRYQVTQFGKPVTLSCSQTLNHNVMYWYQQKSSQAPKLLFHYYDKDFNNEADTPDNFQSRRPNTSFCFLDIRSPGLGDTAMYLCATSRGRDGHAEAFFGQGTRLTVV.

V is TRBV28 and J is TRBJ2-6; D not certain. Germline CDR1 reads MDHEN; CDR2 reads SYDVKM. The CDR3 spans 14 residues. V lost 3 bases to trimming and J lost 2 bases, with 5 bases between them. The CDR3 sequence is CASSLITGANVLTF. The CDR3 region has the DNA TGTGCCAGCAGTTTGATTACTGGGGCCAACGTCCTGACTTTC.

This clonotype was seen a few times. The rearrangement links TRBV11-3 to TRBJ2-5; perhaps D is TRBD1 or TRBD2 (5 bases each). Looked up from germline, CDR1 is SGHNT and CDR2 is YENEEA. The CDR3 has 15 residues. Trimming left V 5 bases short and J 3 bases short, with 16 bases between. In nucleotides, the CDR3 is TGTGCCAGCAGCCCCTTCCCGAGGGGCGAAGAGACCCAGTACTTC. Its protein is CASSPFPRGEETQYF.

V and J are TRBV11-2 and TRBJ1-1, with 8 bases that match TRBD1. With V trimmed by 1 base and J by 3 bases, 4 bases remained unmatched. This CDR3 region has 15 residues. Germline CDR1 reads SGHAT; CDR2 reads FQNNGV. CDR3 region: CASSLGQGQDTEAFF. The CDR3 region has the DNA TGTGCCAGCAGCTTAGGACAGGGGCAGGACACTGAAGCTTTCTTT.

The rearrangement joins TRBV18 to TRBJ2-3; tentatively, D is TRBD1 (6 bases). Germline CDR1 KGHSH, CDR2 LQKENI. This CDR3 is built from 16 residues. Deletions cut 4 bases from V and 2 bases from J, with 16 bases between. CDR3 amino acids: CASSRFDRSNTDTQYF. As DNA, the CDR3 is TGTGCCAGCTCACGTTTCGACAGGTCTAACACAGATACGCAGTATTTT.

The chain joins TRBV28 to TRBJ1-5, with a tentative D call TRBD1 (5 bases). Trimming stripped 7 bases from V and 2 bases from J, with 15 bases between. Germline CDR1 reads MDHEN; CDR2 reads SYDVKM. The CDR3 has 15 amino acids. The CDR3 is CASTSGTTGNQPQHF. CDR3 bases: TGTGCCAGCACTTCCGGGACTACGGGCAATCAGCCCCAGCATTTT.